The 16 T cell receptor beta chains reported below all come from one sample, sequenced in a study of blood T cell repertoires in COVID-19. The repertoire was sequenced with immunoSEQ multiplex PCR; TCRdb's copy has only in-frame clones and lacks some. The repertoire includes 90,000 to 100,000 clones, about 89% of them detected once, and roughly 2.5% sits in the top ten. The sequencing sample was made of peripheral blood. These receptors all stem from a man aged 50 to 59 with COVID-19, enrolled during active disease.

This clone is a singleton in its sample. This chain joins TRBV5-6 and TRBJ1-6; 7 bases match TRBD1. The germline CDR1 and CDR2 sequences are SGHDT and YYEEEE. This CDR3 spans 16 amino acids. J gave up 9 bases and V 0 bases, and 9 bases lay outside the gene matches. The CDR3 reads CASSLGDSPLRSPLHF. The DNA for the CDR3 is TGTGCCAGCAGCTTGGGGGACAGCCCTCTTCGTTCACCCCTCCACTTT.

The rearrangement uses TRBV10-3 and TRBJ1-2; TRBD1 might be the D (6 bases). V lost 4 bases, J lost 2 bases, and 11 bases lay in between. The length of the CDR3 is 14 residues. Per the germline V gene, CDR1 is ENHRY and CDR2 is SYGVKD. The CDR3 DNA sequence: TGTGCCATCAGTGGGTCAACAGGGAACTATGGCTACACCTTC. It codes for CAISGSTGNYGYTF.

The genes are TRBV4-2 and TRBJ2-1; 7 bases are shared with TRBD2. The CDR3 is 16 residues long. With 0 bases clipped from V and 7 bases from J, the junction kept 9 bases outside the gene matches. The germline V gene encodes CDR1 LGHNA and CDR2 YNFKEQ. The CDR3 sequence is CASSQDFVQRGNEQFF. CDR3 sequence (DNA): TGTGCCAGCAGCCAAGATTTTGTCCAGCGGGGAAATGAGCAGTTCTTC.

There are a few counts of this clone. The rearrangement joins TRBV19 to TRBJ1-6, with 8 bases aligning to TRBD1. J lost 6 bases, V lost 5 bases, and 6 bases had no gene match. Germline loops: CDR1 LNHDA, CDR2 SQIVND (reference sequence). The CDR3 extends over 15 amino acids. CDR3 protein: CASSFPGQVNSPLHF. CDR3 nucleotide sequence: TGTGCCAGTAGTTTTCCGGGACAGGTTAATTCACCCCTCCACTTT.

The chain couples TRBV6-1 to TRBJ2-5, with 8 bases fitting TRBD1. Looked up from germline, CDR1 is MNHNS and CDR2 is SASEGT. The CDR3 consists of 18 residues. V dropped 1 base and J dropped 0; count of bases not matched to a gene: 10. The CDR3 loop reads CASSEGTGLAMYQETQYF. CDR3 DNA: TGTGCCAGCAGTGAAGGGACAGGGCTGGCCATGTACCAAGAGACCCAGTACTTC.

The rearrangement uses TRBV7-2 and TRBJ1-2, with 7 bases lining up with TRBD1. V gave up 5 bases and J gave up 3 bases; unmatched junction bases: 6. Germline values: CDR1 SGHTA, CDR2 FQGNSA. The CDR3 is 14 amino acids. CDR3 DNA sequence: TGTGCCAGCAGCCCAACAACAGGGGACTATGGCTACACCTTC. Its protein is CASSPTTGDYGYTF.

Here the CDR3 reads CASTFVMGGEYEKLFF. The CDR3 nucleotides read TGTGCCAGCACCTTCGTCATGGGGGGAGAATATGAAAAACTGTTTTTT. The V call is TRBV7-8, the J call TRBJ1-4; possible D gene TRBD1, 5 bases. The CDR3 extends over 16 amino acids. Between the trimmed V and J ends, which lost 7 bases and 6 bases, there was a span of 21 bases. CDR1 and CDR2 from the germline V gene are SGHVS and FQNEAQ.

The chain joins TRBV3-1 (or the pseudogene TRBV3-2) to TRBJ1-1; D not certain. Germline V gene data show CDR1 as LGHDT and CDR2 as YNNKEL (reference sequence). V lost 2 bases to trimming and J lost 4 bases, with 14 bases between them. The CDR3 is made up of 15 amino acids. This CDR3 is CASSQPLLSGTEAFF. The CDR3, as DNA: TGTGCCAGCAGCCAACCCCTCCTCTCGGGCACTGAAGCTTTCTTT.

J is TRBJ1-1 and V is TRBV18, with D perhaps TRBD1 (6 bases). Trimming left V 4 bases short and J 1 base short, with 10 bases between. CDR3 size: 14 residues. Germline lookup yields CDR1 KGHSH and CDR2 LQKENI. The chain's CDR3 is CASSRGHTNTEAFF. As DNA, the CDR3 is TGTGCCAGCTCACGGGGACACACGAACACTGAAGCTTTCTTT.

The chain employs TRBV18 and TRBJ2-7; D gene unclear. This CDR3 spans 13 amino acids. From germline, CDR1 is KGHSH and CDR2 LQKENI. The germline V and J ends were trimmed by 2 bases and 2 bases, with 7 bases remaining between them. CDR3 DNA: TGTGCCAGCTCACCAGACACCACCTACGAGCAGTACTTC. Encoded protein: CASSPDTTYEQYF. Together with reference TRBV18 and TRBJ2-7, the CDR3 gives the full variable domain: NAGVMQNPRHLVRRRGQEARLRCSPMKGHSHVYWYRQLPEEGLKFMVYLQKENIIDESGMPKERFSAEFPKEGPSILRIQQVVRGDSAAYFCASSPDTTYEQYFGPGTRLTVT.

This clone was detected a few times. This chain joins TRBV7-2 and TRBJ1-2, with 8 bases that match TRBD1. V shed 4 bases and J 7 bases; nucleotides not matched to a gene: 8. CDR3 size: 14 residues. Germline V gene lookup returns CDR1 SGHTA and CDR2 FQGNSA. The chain's CDR3 is CASSSSQGAGGYTF. The CDR3 nucleotides are TGTGCCAGCAGCTCTTCGCAGGGGGCGGGTGGCTACACCTTC.

V gene TRBV30 combines with J gene TRBJ1-4; 8 bases are a match to TRBD1. CDR1 GTSNPN and CDR2 SVGIG come from the germline V gene (reference sequence). The CDR3 consists of 14 residues. Germline trimming cut 4 bases from V and 7 bases from J; bases unmatched to any gene: 8. The CDR3 DNA reads as TGTGCCTGGACTCCGGACAGGGAAGGTGAAAAACTGTTTTTT. This codes for CAWTPDREGEKLFF.

The chain has TRBV5-1 and TRBJ1-6; maybe TRBD1 (6 bases). CDR3 size: 16 residues. The ends were cut back, 2 bases at V and 5 bases at J, with 14 bases in the middle. Germline CDR1 and CDR2: SGHRS and YFSETQ. The CDR3 coding sequence is TGCGCCAGCAGCTTATTGGGGGGGGCAGATAATTCACCCCTCCACTTT. This encodes CASSLLGGADNSPLHF.

This chain joins TRBV27 and TRBJ1-6, with 11 nucleotides matching TRBD1. The germline CDR1 and CDR2 sequences are MNHEY and SMNVEV (reference sequence). This CDR3 spans 17 amino acids. V dropped 1 base and J dropped 10; count of bases not matched to a gene: 9. This CDR3 is CASSLFGTGGIRSPLHF. CDR3 nucleotide sequence: TGTGCCAGCAGTTTATTCGGGACAGGGGGTATAAGGTCACCCCTCCACTTT.

A few counts support this clone. The chain links TRBV9 to TRBJ2-2; 7 bases fit TRBD2. Trimming took 1 base from V and 1 from J; bases not matched to a gene: 4. The CDR3 contains 16 residues. Germline CDR1 and CDR2: SGDLS and YYNGEE. CDR3 amino acids: CASSVSPSGNTGELFF. Here the CDR3 DNA reads TGTGCCAGCAGCGTATCTCCTAGCGGGAACACCGGGGAGCTGTTTTTT. The full variable domain, in which reference TRBV9 and TRBJ2-2 provide the parts outside the CDR3, is DSGVTQTPKHLITATGQRVTLRCSPRSGDLSVYWYQQSLDQGLQFLIQYYNGEERAKGNILERFSAQQFPDLHSELNLSSLELGDSALYFCASSVSPSGNTGELFFGEGSRLTVL.

The chain has TRBV18 and TRBJ1-4; 10 bases fit TRBD1. The CDR3 length is 17 residues. V lost 3 bases and J lost 8; bases outside the gene matches: 12. Germline V CDR1 and CDR2: KGHSH, LQKENI. The CDR3 reads CASSPGQGLTAAEKLFF. The CDR3 DNA reads TGTGCCAGCTCACCGGGACAGGGGTTGACCGCCGCCGAAAAACTGTTTTTT.